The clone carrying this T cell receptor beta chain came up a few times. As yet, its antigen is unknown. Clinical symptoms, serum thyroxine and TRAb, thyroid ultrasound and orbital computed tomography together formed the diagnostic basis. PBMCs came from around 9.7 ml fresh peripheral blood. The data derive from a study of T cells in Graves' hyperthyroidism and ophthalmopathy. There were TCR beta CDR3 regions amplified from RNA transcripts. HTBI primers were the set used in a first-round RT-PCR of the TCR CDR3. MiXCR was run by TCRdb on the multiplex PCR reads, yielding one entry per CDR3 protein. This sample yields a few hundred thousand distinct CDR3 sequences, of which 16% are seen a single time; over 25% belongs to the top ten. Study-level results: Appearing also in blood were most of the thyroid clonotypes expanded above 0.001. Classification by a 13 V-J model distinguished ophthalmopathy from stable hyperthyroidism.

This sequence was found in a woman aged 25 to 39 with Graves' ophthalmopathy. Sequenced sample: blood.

CDR3 protein: CASSQLSGQDPDYGYTF. The CDR3 coding sequence is TGCGCCAGCAGCCAACTATCGGGACAGGATCCGGACTATGGCTACACCTTC. This rearrangement joins TRBV4-3 to TRBJ1-2; TRBD1 matches at 8 bases. J lost 3 bases, V lost 2 bases, and 11 bases had no gene match. The germline gives CDR1 LGHNA, CDR2 YSLEER. There are 17 residues in the CDR3.